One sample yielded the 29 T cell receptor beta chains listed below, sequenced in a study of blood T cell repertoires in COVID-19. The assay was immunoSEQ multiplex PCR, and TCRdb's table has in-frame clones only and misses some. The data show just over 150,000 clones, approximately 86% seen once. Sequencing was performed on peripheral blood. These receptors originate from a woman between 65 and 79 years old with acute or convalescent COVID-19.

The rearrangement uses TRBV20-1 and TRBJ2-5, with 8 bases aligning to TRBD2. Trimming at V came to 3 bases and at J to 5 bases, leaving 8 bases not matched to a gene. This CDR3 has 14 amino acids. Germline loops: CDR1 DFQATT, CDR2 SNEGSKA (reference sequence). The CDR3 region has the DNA TGCAGTGCTAGTGCTAGCGGGCTCGCGGAGACCCAGTACTTC. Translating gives CSASASGLAETQYF.

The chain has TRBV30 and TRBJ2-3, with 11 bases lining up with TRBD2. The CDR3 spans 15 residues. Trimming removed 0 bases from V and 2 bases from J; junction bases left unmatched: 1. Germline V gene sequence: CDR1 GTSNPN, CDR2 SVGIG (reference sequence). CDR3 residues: CAWSVLAGATDTQYF. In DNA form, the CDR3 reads TGTGCCTGGAGTGTACTAGCGGGGGCCACAGATACGCAGTATTTT. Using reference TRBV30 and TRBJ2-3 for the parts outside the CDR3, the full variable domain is SQTIHQWPATLVQPVGSPLSLECTVEGTSNPNLYWYRQAAGRGLQLLFYSVGIGQISSEVPQNLSASRPQDRQFILSSKKLLLSDSGFYLCAWSVLAGATDTQYFGPGTRLTVL.

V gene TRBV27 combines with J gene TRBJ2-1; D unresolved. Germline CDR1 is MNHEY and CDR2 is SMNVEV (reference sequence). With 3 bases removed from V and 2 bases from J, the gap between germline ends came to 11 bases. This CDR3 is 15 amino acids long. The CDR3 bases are TGTGCCAGCAGTTTTTATATACTGCCCTACAATGAGCAGTTCTTC. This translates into CASSFYILPYNEQFF.

The CDR3 coding sequence is TGTGCCAGTAGTAGCCCACCAGGGGGTGGCACCTATAATTCACCCCTCCACTTT. It yields the protein CASSSPPGGGTYNSPLHF. V is TRBV19 and J is TRBJ1-6; 7 bases agree with TRBD1. The CDR3 sequence is 18 residues long. The germline CDR1 and CDR2 sequences are LNHDA and SQIVND (reference sequence). The V and J ends lost 4 bases and 2 bases, in that order; junction bases with no gene match: 11.

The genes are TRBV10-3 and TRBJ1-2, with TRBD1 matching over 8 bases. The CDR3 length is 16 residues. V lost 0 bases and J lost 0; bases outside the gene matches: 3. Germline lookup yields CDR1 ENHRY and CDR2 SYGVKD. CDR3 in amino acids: CAISESQGAPNYGYTF. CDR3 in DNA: TGTGCCATCAGTGAGTCCCAGGGGGCGCCTAACTATGGCTACACCTTC.

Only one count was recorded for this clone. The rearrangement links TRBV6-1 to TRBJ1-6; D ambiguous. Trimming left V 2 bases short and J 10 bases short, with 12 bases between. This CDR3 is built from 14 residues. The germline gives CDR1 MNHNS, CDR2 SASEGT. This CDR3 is CASSEPEVSSPLHF. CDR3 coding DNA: TGTGCCAGCAGTGAACCAGAGGTCAGCTCACCCCTCCACTTT.

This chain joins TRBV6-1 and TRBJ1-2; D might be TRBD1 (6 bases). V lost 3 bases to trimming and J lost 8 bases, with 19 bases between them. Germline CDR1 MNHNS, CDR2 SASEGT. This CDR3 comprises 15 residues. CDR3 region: CASSDLLRGKFGYTF. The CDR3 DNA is TGTGCCAGCAGTGATTTGCTCAGGGGTAAATTCGGCTACACCTTC.

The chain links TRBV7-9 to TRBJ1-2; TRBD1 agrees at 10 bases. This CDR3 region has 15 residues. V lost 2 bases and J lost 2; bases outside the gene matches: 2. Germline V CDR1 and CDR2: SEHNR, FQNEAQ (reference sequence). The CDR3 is CASSLPGQGNYGYTF. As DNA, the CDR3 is TGTGCCAGCAGCTTACCGGGACAGGGGAACTATGGCTACACCTTC.

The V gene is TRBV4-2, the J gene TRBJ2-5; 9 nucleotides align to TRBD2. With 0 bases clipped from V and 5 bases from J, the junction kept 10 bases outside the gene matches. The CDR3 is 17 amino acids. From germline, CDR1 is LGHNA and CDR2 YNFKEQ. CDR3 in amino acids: CASSQDPAGGLRETQYF. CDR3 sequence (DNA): TGTGCCAGCAGCCAAGATCCAGCGGGGGGTTTGCGGGAGACCCAGTACTTC.

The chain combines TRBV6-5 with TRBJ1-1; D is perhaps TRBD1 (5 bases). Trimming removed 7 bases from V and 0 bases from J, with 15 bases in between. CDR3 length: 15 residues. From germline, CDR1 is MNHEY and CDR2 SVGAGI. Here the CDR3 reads CASTPPGSMNTEAFF. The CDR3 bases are TGTGCCAGCACTCCTCCAGGGTCCATGAACACTGAAGCTTTCTTT.

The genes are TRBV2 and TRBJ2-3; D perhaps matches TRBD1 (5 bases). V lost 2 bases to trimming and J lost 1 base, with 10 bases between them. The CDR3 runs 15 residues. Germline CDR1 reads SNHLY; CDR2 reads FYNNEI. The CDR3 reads CASSEPGRGTDTQYF. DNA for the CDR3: TGTGCCAGCAGTGAACCAGGGCGCGGCACAGATACGCAGTATTTT. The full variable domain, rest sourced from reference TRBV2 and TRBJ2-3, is EPEVTQTPSHQVTQMGQEVILRCVPISNHLYFYWYRQILGQKVEFLVSFYNNEISEKSEIFDDQFSVERPDGSNFTLKIRSTKLEDSAMYFCASSEPGRGTDTQYFGPGTRLTVL.

CDR3 in DNA: TGTGCCAGCTCACTATCCTCAGGGACTGTTAACACCGGGGAGCTGTTTTTT. Its protein product is CASSLSSGTVNTGELFF. The chain recombines TRBV18 with TRBJ2-2, with a possible D match to TRBD2 (6 bases). CDR1 KGHSH and CDR2 LQKENI come from the germline V gene. Trimming left V 4 bases short and J 2 bases short, with 17 bases between. The CDR3 contains 17 residues.

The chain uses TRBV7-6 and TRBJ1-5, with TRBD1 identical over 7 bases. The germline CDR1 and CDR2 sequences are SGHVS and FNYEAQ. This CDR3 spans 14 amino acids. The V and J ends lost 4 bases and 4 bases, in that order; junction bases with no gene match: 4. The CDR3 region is CASSSGTVNQPQHF. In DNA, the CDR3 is TGTGCCAGCAGCTCCGGGACAGTTAATCAGCCCCAGCATTTT.

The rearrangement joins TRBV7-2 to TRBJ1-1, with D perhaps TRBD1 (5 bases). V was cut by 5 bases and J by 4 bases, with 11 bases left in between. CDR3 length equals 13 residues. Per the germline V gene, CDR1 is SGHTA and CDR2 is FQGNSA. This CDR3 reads CASSASRVTEAFF. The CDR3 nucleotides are TGTGCCAGCAGCGCCTCCAGGGTCACTGAAGCTTTCTTT.

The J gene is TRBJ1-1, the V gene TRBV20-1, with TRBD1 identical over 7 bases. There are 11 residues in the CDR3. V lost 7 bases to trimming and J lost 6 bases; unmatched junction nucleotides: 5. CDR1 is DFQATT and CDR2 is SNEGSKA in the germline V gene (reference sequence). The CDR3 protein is CSVRTGPEAFF. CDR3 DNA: TGCAGTGTCAGGACAGGTCCTGAAGCTTTCTTT.

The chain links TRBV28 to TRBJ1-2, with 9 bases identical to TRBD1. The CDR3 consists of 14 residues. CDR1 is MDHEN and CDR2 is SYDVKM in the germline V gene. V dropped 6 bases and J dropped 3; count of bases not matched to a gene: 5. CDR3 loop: CASSPGDRDYGYTF. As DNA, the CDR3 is TGTGCCAGCAGCCCTGGGGACAGGGACTATGGCTACACCTTC.

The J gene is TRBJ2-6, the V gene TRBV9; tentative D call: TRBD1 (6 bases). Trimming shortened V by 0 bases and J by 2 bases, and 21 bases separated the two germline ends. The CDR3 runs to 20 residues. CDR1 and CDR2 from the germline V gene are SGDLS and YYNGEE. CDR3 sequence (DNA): TGTGCCAGCAGCGTAGGGCCCCCATGGACAGATGCGGCTGGGGCCAACGTCCTGACTTTC. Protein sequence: CASSVGPPWTDAAGANVLTF.

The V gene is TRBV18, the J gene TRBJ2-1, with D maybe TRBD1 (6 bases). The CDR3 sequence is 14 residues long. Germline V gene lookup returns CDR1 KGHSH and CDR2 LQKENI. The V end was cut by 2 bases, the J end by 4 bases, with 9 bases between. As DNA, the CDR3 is TGTGCCAGCTCACCAATGGACAGTTACAATGAGCAGTTCTTC. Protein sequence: CASSPMDSYNEQFF.

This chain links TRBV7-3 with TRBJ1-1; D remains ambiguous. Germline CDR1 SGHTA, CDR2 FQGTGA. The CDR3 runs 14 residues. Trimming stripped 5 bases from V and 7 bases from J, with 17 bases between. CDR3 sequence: CASSLSPGYGEAFF. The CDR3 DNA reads TGTGCCAGCAGCCTATCGCCCGGGTACGGTGAAGCTTTCTTT.

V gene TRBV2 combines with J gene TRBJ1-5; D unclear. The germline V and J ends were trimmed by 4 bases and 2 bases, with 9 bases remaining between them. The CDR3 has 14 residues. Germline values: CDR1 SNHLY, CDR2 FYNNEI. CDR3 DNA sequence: TGTGCCAGCAGTGCCCGCCCGGGCAATCAGCCCCAGCATTTT. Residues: CASSARPGNQPQHF.

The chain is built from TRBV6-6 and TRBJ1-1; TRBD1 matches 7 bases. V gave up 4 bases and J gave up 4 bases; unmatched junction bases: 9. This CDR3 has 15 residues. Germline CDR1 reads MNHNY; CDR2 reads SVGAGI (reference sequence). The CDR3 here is CASSSQGLDSTEAFF. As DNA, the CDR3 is TGTGCCAGCAGTTCACAGGGGTTGGATAGCACTGAAGCTTTCTTT.

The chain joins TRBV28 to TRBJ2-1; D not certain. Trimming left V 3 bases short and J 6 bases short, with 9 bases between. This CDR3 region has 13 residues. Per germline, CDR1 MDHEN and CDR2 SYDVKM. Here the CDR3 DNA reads TGTGCCAGCAGTTTCGGTTTCCTCAATGAGCAGTTCTTC. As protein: CASSFGFLNEQFF.

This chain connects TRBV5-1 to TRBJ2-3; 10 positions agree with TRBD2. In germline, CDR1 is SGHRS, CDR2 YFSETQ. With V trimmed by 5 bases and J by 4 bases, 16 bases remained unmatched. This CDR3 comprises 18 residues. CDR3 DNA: TGCGCCAGCAGGTCAACCATCATAACTAGCGGGGTATCAGATACGCAGTATTTT. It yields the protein CASRSTIITSGVSDTQYF.

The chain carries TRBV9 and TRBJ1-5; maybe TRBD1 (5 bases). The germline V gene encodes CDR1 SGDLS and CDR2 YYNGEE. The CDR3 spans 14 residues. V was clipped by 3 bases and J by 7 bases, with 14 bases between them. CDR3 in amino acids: CASSGGAGGQPQHF. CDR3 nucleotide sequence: TGTGCCAGCAGCGGCGGGGCCGGTGGCCAGCCCCAGCATTTT.

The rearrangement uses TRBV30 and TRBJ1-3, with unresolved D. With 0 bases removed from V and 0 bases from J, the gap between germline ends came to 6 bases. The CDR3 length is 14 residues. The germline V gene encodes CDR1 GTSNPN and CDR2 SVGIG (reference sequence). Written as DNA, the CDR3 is TGTGCCTGGAGTGTACCCGGCTCTGGAAACACCATATATTTT. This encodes CAWSVPGSGNTIYF.

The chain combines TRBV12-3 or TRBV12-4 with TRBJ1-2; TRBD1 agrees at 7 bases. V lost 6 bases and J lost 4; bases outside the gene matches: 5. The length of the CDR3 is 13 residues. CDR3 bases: TGTGCCAGCAGCAACCGGGACAGCTATGGCTACACCTTC. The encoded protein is CASSNRDSYGYTF.

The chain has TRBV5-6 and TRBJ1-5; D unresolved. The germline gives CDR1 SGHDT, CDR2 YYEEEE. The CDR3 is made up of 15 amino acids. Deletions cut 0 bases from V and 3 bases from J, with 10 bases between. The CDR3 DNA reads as TGTGCCAGCAGCTTGGCAGGCCTCCACAATCAGCCCCAGCATTTT. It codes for CASSLAGLHNQPQHF.

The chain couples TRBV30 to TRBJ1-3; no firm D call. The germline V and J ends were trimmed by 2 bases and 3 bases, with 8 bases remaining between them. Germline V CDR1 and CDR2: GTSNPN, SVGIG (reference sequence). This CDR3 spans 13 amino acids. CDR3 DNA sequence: TGTGCCTGGAGTATTAGCCTTGGAAACACCATATATTTT. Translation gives CAWSISLGNTIYF.

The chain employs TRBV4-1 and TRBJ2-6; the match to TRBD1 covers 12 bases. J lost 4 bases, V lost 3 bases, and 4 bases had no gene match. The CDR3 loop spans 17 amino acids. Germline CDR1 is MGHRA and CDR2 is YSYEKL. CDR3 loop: CASSQGQGASGANVLTF. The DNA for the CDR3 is TGCGCCAGCAGCCAGGGACAGGGGGCATCCGGGGCCAACGTCCTGACTTTC.